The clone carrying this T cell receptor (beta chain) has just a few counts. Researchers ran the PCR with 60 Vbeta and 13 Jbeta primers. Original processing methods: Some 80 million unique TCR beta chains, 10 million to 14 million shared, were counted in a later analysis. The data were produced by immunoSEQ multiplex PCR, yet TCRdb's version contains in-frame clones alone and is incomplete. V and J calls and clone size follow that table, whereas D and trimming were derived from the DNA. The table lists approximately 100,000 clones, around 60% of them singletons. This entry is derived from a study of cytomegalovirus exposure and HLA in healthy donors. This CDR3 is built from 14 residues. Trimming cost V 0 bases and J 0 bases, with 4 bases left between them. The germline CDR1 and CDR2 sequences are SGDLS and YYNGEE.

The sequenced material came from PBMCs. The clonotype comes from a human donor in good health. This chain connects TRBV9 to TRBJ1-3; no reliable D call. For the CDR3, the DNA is TGTGCCAGCAGCGTAGAGAGCTCTGGAAACACCATATATTTT. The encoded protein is CASSVESSGNTIYF.